This paragraph covers one T cell receptor (beta chain) sequence. The primer mix had 60 Vbeta and 13 Jbeta primers. Sequencing used immunoSEQ multiplex PCR; TCRdb keeps in-frame clones, though not all of them. The sample lists some 150,000 clones, about three quarters occurring once. This record comes from a study of cytomegalovirus exposure and HLA in healthy donors. V was clipped by 5 bases and J by 7 bases; unmatched bases: 8. Germline CDR1 SGHTA, CDR2 FQGTGA. CDR3 size: 14 residues. V gene TRBV7-3 combines with J gene TRBJ2-1, with TRBD1 matching 7 bases. The sequencing sample was made of PBMCs. This receptor was taken from a woman aged 25 to 39 in good health and CMV-seronegative. The CDR3 is CASSQDREPNEQFF. In DNA form, the CDR3 reads TGTGCCAGCAGCCAAGACAGGGAACCGAATGAGCAGTTCTTC. The complete variable domain, with remaining parts taken from reference TRBV7-3 and TRBJ2-1, reads GAGVSQTPSNKVTEKGKYVELRCDPISGHTALYWYRQSLGQGPEFLIYFQGTGAADDSGLPNDRFFAVRPEGSVSTLKIQRTERGDSAVYLCASSQDREPNEQFFGPGTRLTVL.